This T cell receptor beta chain was sequenced in a study of cytomegalovirus exposure and HLA in healthy donors. Points from the study as a whole: Donor immune exposure was known only as CMV serostatus. Altogether, 160 or so TCR beta chains were recorded as cytomegalovirus-associated. Rarity held for most TCR sequences, but there were some public TCRs that occurred in many donors.

The PCR had 60 Vbeta and 13 Jbeta primers. Produced via immunoSEQ multiplex PCR; TCRdb's table is partial and in-frame only. The sample contains 150,000 to 200,000 clones, around 75% of which appear only once. The CDR3 contains 14 residues. CDR1 is LGHNA, CDR2 YSLEER, per germline. The V end lost 1 base, the J end lost 5 bases, and 12 bases lay between the germline ends. For this clone: Antigen: not known.

This chain joins TRBV4-3 and TRBJ2-7; weak D call: TRBD1 (5 bases). Sequencing input: PBMCs. This clonotype was sampled from a human donor in good health. In DNA, the CDR3 is TGCGCCAGCAGCCAAGCTCAGGGTTGGGACGAGCAGTACTTC. It is translated as CASSQAQGWDEQYF.